This TCR beta chain emerged from a study of monozygotic twins with inflammatory bowel disease. Study observations and caveats: T cell subtypes that differed could not be told apart. A reduction in TCRbeta diversity (inverse Simpson) was seen in IBD patients relative to healthy co-twins. Fewer clonotypes were shared with others by IBD patients than by healthy twins, especially with disease activity.

Germline loops: CDR1 SGHNT, CDR2 YYREEE (reference sequence). The CDR3 sequence is 14 residues long. Per-sample cDNA came from eight separate reactions. TCRdb re-called the 5' RACE reads and shows each CDR3 protein once, DNA omitted. This table holds over 350,000 distinct CDR3 sequences. A remark on this clonotype: Its antigen is not known.

The specimen sequenced was blood. The rearrangement joins TRBV5-4 to TRBJ1-2. The sequence was collected from a human donor with ulcerative colitis or Crohn's disease, or a healthy co-twin of an affected twin (not recorded which). The CDR3 loop is CASSLQVRNYGYTF.